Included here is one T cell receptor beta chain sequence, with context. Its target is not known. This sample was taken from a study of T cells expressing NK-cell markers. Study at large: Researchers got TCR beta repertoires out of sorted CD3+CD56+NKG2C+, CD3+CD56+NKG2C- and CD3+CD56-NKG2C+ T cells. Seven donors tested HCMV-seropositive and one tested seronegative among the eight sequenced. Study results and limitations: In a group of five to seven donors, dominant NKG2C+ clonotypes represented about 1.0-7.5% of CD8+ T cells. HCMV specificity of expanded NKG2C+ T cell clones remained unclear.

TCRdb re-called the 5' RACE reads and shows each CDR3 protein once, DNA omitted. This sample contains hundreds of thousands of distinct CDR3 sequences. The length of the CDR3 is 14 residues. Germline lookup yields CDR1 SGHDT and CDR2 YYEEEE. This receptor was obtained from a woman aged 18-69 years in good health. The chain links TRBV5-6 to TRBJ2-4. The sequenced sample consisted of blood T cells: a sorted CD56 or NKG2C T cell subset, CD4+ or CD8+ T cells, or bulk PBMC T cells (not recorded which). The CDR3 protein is CASSWLLAKNIQHF.